Sequencing of this T cell receptor beta chain was carried out in a study of blood T cell repertoires in COVID-19. Study context: Samples representing acute and convalescent COVID-19 were sourced from the United States, Italy and Spain. Nucleic acid was either cDNA or gDNA, and it came from T cells, B-cell-depleted T cells, or PBMCs.

This CDR3 is built from 15 residues. Germline-derived CDR1 and CDR2 are LNHDA and SQIVND (reference sequence). With 4 bases removed from V and 3 bases from J, the gap between germline ends came to 16 bases. Original processing notes: Amplified reference gene primers provided the basis for estimating nucleated cell counts. Profiling relied on immunoSEQ multiplex PCR, and the TCRdb table lists in-frame clones only, not all of them. V and J calls and clone size are copied from that table; D and trimming were computed from the DNA. The sample gives approximately 180,000 clones, around 85% of which show up once; approximately 9.8% is in the top ten.

The chain employs TRBV19 and TRBJ2-7; D is perhaps TRBD1 (5 bases). Specimen: peripheral blood. This receptor was obtained from an elderly woman with acute or convalescent COVID-19. The CDR3 spells CASSKMDIGVYEQYF. The CDR3 region has the DNA TGTGCCAGTAGTAAGATGGACATAGGTGTCTACGAGCAGTACTTC. Full variable domain (missing parts from reference TRBV19 and TRBJ2-7): DGGITQSPKYLFRKEGQNVTLSCEQNLNHDAMYWYRQDPGQGLRLIYYSQIVNDFQKGDIAEGYSVSREKKESFPLTVTSAQKNPTAFYLCASSKMDIGVYEQYFGPGTRLTVT.